This T cell receptor (beta chain) was captured by sequencing in a study of CD8+CD57+ T cells in acquired aplastic anemia. Study-wide context: When averaged, DNA from sorted CD4+ and CD8+ cells came to approximately 3 ug.

Genomic DNA acted as the template from which TCR beta VDJ combination and CDR3 sequence profiling were carried out. TCRdb fed the reads into MiXCR, producing one record per CDR3 protein. Among roughly 170,000 distinct CDR3 sequences, 60% to 70% were seen once, and the ten largest hold less than 55%. This receptor was identified in a human donor in good health. Sequenced sample: sorted CD4+, CD8+, or CD8+CD57+ T cells (not recorded which) from PBMCs.

The CDR3 sequence is CAWEGRANEQFF. In nucleotides, the CDR3 is TGTGCCTGGGAGGGGCGGGCAAATGAGCAGTTCTTC. The chain has TRBV7-2 and TRBJ2-1, with 7 bases that match TRBD2. Per germline, CDR1 SGHTA and CDR2 FQGNSA. The length of the CDR3 is 12 residues. The junction had 8 bases not matched to a gene; V was cut back by 11 bases and J by 7 bases.